This TCR beta chain was documented in a study of blood T cells in healthy people across ages. Whole-study findings and limits: Measured against age, TCR beta diversity per million T cells decreased in a roughly linear manner.

Germline loops: CDR1 MNHEY, CDR2 SVGAGI. The CDR3 runs to 16 residues. A sample-barcoded 5' primer and a J-beta primer mix were used in a second PCR of about 7 to 11 cycles. TCRdb reprocessed the 5' RACE reads with MiXCR, giving one entry per CDR3 protein. The sample lists hundreds of thousands of distinct CDR3 sequences; approximately 50% were seen once. Points on this clonotype: Its matching antigen is unknown. A read error may account for a junction end that differs from germline.

This sequence joins TRBV6-5 and TRBJ2-7; no clear D gene. This TCR came from a woman aged 55-70 years in good health. Sequenced material: blood. CDR3 in DNA: TGTGCCAGCAGTTACTCGATGTATGCAGTTTCCTACGAGCAGTCCTTC. It codes for CASSYSMYAVSYEQSF.